This is a list of T cell receptor beta chains from one sample in a study of blood T cell repertoires in COVID-19. Sequenced by immunoSEQ multiplex PCR; TCRdb stores in-frame clones only, minus some. The sample has 200,000 to 300,000 clones; more than 70% are singletons. Sequences were obtained from peripheral blood. The receptors come from a woman aged 80 or older with COVID-19, enrolled during active disease. CDR3s include the opening cysteine and the closing phenylalanine or tryptophan. The D gene is left open where the match is weak. Clone size is given for some rows only: seen once, a few or many times, or a class if the clone is expanded.

V gene	clone size	J gene	D gene	CDR3 protein
TRBV11-2	-	TRBJ1-6	TRBD1	CASSPRDREGSPLHF
TRBV6-6	-	TRBJ1-1	TRBD1	CASSWTGVGMNTEAFF
TRBV29-1	-	TRBJ1-6	-	CSGGDSYNSPLHF
TRBV5-1	-	TRBJ1-2	-	CASSNDRSNYGYTF
TRBV7-2	-	TRBJ2-2	TRBD2	CASRPQRGSANTGELFF
TRBV10-3	-	TRBJ2-1	-	CAISYKPDRHNEQFF
TRBV9	-	TRBJ2-2	TRBD1	CASSVAGDRAGELFF
TRBV6-1	few	TRBJ1-6	-	CASSEGVRSGHF
TRBV6-5	-	TRBJ1-5	TRBD1	CASRPQGTGNQPQHF
TRBV18	-	TRBJ1-2	-	CASSPGGHNYGYTF
TRBV4-2	-	TRBJ2-1	TRBD2	CASSQAGASGSHNEQFF
TRBV6-5	-	TRBJ1-1	-	CASRATDTTEAFF
TRBV15	-	TRBJ2-1	TRBD2	CATRLAGGLGKNEQFF
TRBV5-1	-	TRBJ2-1	TRBD1	CASRAAGQGWDEQFF
TRBV6-6	-	TRBJ1-1	TRBD1	CASTRGQGATNTEAFF
TRBV6-2/TRBV6-3	-	TRBJ2-7	-	CASSQQGHEQYF
TRBV28	-	TRBJ1-1	-	CASSLFGGGNTEAFF
TRBV19	-	TRBJ1-2	-	CATSTGNVYGYTF
TRBV5-1	-	TRBJ1-2	TRBD1	CASSSWTGSYGYTF
TRBV5-1	-	TRBJ1-1	-	CASSLTAGIYEAFF
TRBV2	-	TRBJ1-1	-	CASSVTEGNTEAFF
TRBV13	-	TRBJ1-3	TRBD1	CASSPGQGAETIYF
TRBV2	-	TRBJ1-5	-	CASRAGAGNQPQHF
TRBV9	-	TRBJ2-1	-	CASSVGGRSSYNEQFF
TRBV7-3	-	TRBJ2-3	-	CASSWLATGTDTQYF
TRBV11-2	-	TRBJ1-3	-	CASSQAGYSGNTIYF
TRBV6-4	-	TRBJ1-1	-	CASSVQENTEAFF
TRBV2	-	TRBJ2-3	TRBD2	CASSRVTGTSGSSSTDTQYF
TRBV10-1	-	TRBJ2-1	TRBD1	CASSESGTGNNEQFF
TRBV7-9	few	TRBJ2-1	TRBD2	CVAGVYNEQFF
TRBV19	-	TRBJ2-6	TRBD1	CASSIEGIAQGVSSGANVLTF
TRBV19	-	TRBJ1-2	-	CASSMAASGYTF